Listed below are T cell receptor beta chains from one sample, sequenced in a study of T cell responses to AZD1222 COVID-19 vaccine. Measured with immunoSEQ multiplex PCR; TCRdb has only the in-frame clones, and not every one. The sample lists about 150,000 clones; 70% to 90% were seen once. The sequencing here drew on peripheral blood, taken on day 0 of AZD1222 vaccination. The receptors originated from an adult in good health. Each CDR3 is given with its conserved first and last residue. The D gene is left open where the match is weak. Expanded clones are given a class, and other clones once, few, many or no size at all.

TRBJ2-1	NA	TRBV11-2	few	TGTGCCAGCAGGTTCCATCCCGGGAGCCAAAGCTCCTACAATGAGCAGTTCTTC	CASRFHPGSQSSYNEQFF
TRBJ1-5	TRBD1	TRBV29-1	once	TGCAGCGTCGCCACCGGGACAGGGAATCAGCCCCAGCATTTT	CSVATGTGNQPQHF
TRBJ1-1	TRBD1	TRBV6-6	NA	TGTGCCAGCAGTATGGGACAGGTCAACACTGAAGCTTTCTTT	CASSMGQVNTEAFF
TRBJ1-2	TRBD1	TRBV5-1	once	TGCGCCAGCAGCACCGGGACAGGGGCCTATGGCTACACCTTC	CASSTGTGAYGYTF
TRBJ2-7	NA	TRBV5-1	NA	TGCGCCAGCAGCCTTAGATCCACCGGGACACATTCCTACGAGCAGTACTTC	CASSLRSTGTHSYEQYF
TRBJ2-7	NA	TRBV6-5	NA	TGTGCCAGCAGACCAGACGCTTCGGGGGAGCAGTACTTC	CASRPDASGEQYF
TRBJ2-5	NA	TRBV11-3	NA	TGTGCCAGCGGTCGAGGGGGGCAGGGGACCCAGTACTTC	CASGRGGQGTQYF
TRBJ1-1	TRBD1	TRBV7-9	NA	TGTGCCAGCAGGGCCGGGACAGTGAACACTGAAGCTTTCTTT	CASRAGTVNTEAFF
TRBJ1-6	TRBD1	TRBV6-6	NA	TGTGCCAGCAGTAGGGACAGGGGGACACCCCTCCACTTT	CASSRDRGTPLHF
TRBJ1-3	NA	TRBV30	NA	TGTGCCTGGTTCAGGGGCATTGGAAACACCATATATTTT	CAWFRGIGNTIYF
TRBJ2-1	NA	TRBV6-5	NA	TGTGCCAGCAGTAGGGGCCGGACGAAACAACGGTTCTTC	CASSRGRTKQRFF
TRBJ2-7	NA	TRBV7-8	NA	TGTGCCAGCAGCCCCACAAGAAGCTCCTACGAGCAGTACTTC	CASSPTRSSYEQYF
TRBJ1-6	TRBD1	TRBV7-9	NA	TGTGCCAGCAGCCGACAGGGAGGGAATTCACCCCTCCACTTT	CASSRQGGNSPLHF
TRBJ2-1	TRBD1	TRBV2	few	TGTGCCAGCAGTGATCCGGGACAGGGCCTTACGGACAATGAGCAGTTCTTC	CASSDPGQGLTDNEQFF
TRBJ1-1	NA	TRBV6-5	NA	TGTGCCAGCAGTTACGAATCGGGGAAAACTTTCTTT	CASSYESGKTFF
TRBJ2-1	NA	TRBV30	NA	TGTGCCTGGAGTCCGCTTGACAGCTACAATGAGCAGTTCTTC	CAWSPLDSYNEQFF
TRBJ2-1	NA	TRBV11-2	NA	TGTGCCAGCAGCCCAACGCCGAATGAGCAGTTCTTC	CASSPTPNEQFF
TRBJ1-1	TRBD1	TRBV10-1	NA	TGCGCCAGCAGTGAGCAACAGGGGGCTGAAGCTTTCTTT	CASSEQQGAEAFF
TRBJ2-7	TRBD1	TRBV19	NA	TGTGCCAGTAATGGGAACAGGGGGAACTACGAGCAGTACTTC	CASNGNRGNYEQYF
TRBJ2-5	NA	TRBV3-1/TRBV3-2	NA	TGTGCCAGCAGCCTCGGGGAGTTAGGGGTGGAGACCCAGTACTTC	CASSLGELGVETQYF
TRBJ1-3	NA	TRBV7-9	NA	TGTGCCCTTGACACAAACTCTGGAAACACCATATATTTT	CALDTNSGNTIYF
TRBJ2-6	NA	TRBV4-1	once	TGCGCCAGCAGCCAAGATGGGTTCTCTGGGGCCAACGTCCTGACTTTC	CASSQDGFSGANVLTF
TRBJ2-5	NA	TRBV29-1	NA	TGCAGCGTTGGTGAGCACAGACAAGAGACCCAGTACTTC	CSVGEHRQETQYF
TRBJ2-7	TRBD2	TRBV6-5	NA	TGTGCCAGCAGCCGGACCCCCAGCGGGGGATACGAGCAGTACTTC	CASSRTPSGGYEQYF
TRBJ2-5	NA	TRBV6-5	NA	TGTGCCAGCAGCGGCCAGGTTCTGGGGACCCAGTACTTC	CASSGQVLGTQYF
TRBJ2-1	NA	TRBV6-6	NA	TGTGCCAGCAGTTTCGTATACAATGAGCAGTTCTTC	CASSFVYNEQFF
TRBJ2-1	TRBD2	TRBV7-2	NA	TGTGCCAGCAGGTCGTCGGTTAGCGGGTTCTACAATGAGCAGTTCTTC	CASRSSVSGFYNEQFF
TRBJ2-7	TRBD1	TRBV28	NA	TGTGCCAGCACCACCTGGGGCAGGGGGCGCTTCTACGAGCAGTACTTC	CASTTWGRGRFYEQYF
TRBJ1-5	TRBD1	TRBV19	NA	TGTGCCAGTAGTATAGGGGACAGGGTTCTTCAGCCCCAGCATTTT	CASSIGDRVLQPQHF
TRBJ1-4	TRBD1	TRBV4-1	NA	TGCGCCAGCAGCCAAGATTCGCCAGGGGGCGGAGTACCCGAACTGTTTTTT	CASSQDSPGGGVPELFF